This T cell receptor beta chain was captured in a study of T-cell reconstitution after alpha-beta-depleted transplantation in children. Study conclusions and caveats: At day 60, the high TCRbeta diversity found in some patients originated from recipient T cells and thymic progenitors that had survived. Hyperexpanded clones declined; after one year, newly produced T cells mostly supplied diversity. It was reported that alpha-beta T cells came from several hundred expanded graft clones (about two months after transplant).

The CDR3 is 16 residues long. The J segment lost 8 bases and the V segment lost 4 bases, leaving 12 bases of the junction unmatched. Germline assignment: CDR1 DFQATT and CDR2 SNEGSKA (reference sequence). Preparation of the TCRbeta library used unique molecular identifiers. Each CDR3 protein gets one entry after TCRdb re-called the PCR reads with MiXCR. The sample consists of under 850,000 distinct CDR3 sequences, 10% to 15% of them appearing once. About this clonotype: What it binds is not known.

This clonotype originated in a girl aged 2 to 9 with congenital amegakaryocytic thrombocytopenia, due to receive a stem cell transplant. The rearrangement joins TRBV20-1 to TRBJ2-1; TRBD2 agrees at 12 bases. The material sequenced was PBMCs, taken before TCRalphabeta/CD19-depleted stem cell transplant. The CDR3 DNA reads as TGCAGTGCTACCACCGGGCTAGCGGGAGGGCCAGATGAGCAGTTCTTC. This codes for CSATTGLAGGPDEQFF.